This T cell receptor (beta chain) was sequenced in a study of blood T cell repertoires in COVID-19. Across the study: Spain, Italy and the United States supplied samples that represented acute and convalescent COVID-19. The analysed material was cDNA or gDNA that came from T cells, B-cell-depleted T cells, or PBMCs.

In the original analysis: For nucleated cells, counts were estimated from reference gene primer amplification. Data came from immunoSEQ multiplex PCR; TCRdb stores just in-frame clones and leaves some out. V and J calls and clone size come straight from that table; D and trimming were deduced from the DNA. The sample yields some 150,000 clones, under 90% seen once. V was shortened by 2 bases and J by 2 bases, with 11 bases between the two germline ends. CDR3 length equals 14 residues. Germline CDR1 and CDR2: SGHRS and YFSETQ. The receptor's source is a human donor in a cohort sampled during active COVID-19. The sample was peripheral blood. The gene calls are TRBV5-1 and TRBJ2-7; D may be TRBD1 (5 bases). CDR3 DNA sequence: TGCGCCAGCAGCTTAGAAGGGGATGCCTACGAGCAGTACTTC. It translates to CASSLEGDAYEQYF.